The count of the clone carrying this TCR beta chain is one. The sample comes from a study of neoadjuvant anti-PD-1 for oral cavity cancer. Study-wide context: Before surgery, most patients got three to four biweekly 3 mg/kg nivolumab doses.

Trimming left V 0 bases short and J 2 bases short, with 14 bases between. Per the germline V gene, CDR1 is LNHDA and CDR2 is SQIVND (reference sequence). This CDR3 has 16 amino acids. PBMCs were not maintained or expanded in culture before analysis. Using immunoSEQ multiplex PCR, the repertoire was profiled, and TCRdb retains in-frame clones only, with some absent. The sample carries 15,000 to 20,000 clones, 60% to 70% recorded once. This receptor was identified in a person aged 35-80 years with oral cavity squamous cell carcinoma. Here the sequenced sample was PBMCs, taken before nivolumab (anti-PD-1) treatment. This chain uses TRBV19 with TRBJ2-7, with a weak D call TRBD1 (6 bases). CDR3 coding DNA: TGTGCCAGTAGTATAGATCCTCCAGGACAGACCTACGAGCAGTACTTC. It specifies CASSIDPPGQTYEQYF.